This TCR beta chain was identified in a study of cytomegalovirus exposure and HLA in healthy donors. Notes on the study in general: A few V segments could not be told apart, such as TRBV6-2 and TRBV6-3, and were left out. Most of the TCR beta V segments (in an earlier analysis) were productive either about 87% or about 30% of the time. Most CMV-associated TCR beta chains appeared HLA-restricted in a later analysis.

The V end was cut by 3 bases, the J end by 2 bases, with 13 bases between. This CDR3 spans 15 amino acids. The germline V gene encodes CDR1 SGDLS and CDR2 YYNGEE. Researchers ran the PCR with 60 Vbeta and 13 Jbeta primers. Clones were sequenced by immunoSEQ multiplex PCR, and TCRdb holds only the in-frame ones, with some missing. The table records about 93,000 clones, around four fifths of them present only once. Remarks on this clone: The target antigen is unknown.

Unrecorded immune exposures were likely, despite nominal health at sampling. This clonotype was obtained from a man aged 25-45 years in good health and CMV-seronegative. The chain is built from TRBV9 and TRBJ2-3; perhaps TRBD2 as D (7 bases). The material sequenced was PBMCs. CDR3 nucleotides: TGTGCCAGCAGCGAATCGGGGGGCCACACAGATACGCAGTATTTT. This translates into CASSESGGHTDTQYF.